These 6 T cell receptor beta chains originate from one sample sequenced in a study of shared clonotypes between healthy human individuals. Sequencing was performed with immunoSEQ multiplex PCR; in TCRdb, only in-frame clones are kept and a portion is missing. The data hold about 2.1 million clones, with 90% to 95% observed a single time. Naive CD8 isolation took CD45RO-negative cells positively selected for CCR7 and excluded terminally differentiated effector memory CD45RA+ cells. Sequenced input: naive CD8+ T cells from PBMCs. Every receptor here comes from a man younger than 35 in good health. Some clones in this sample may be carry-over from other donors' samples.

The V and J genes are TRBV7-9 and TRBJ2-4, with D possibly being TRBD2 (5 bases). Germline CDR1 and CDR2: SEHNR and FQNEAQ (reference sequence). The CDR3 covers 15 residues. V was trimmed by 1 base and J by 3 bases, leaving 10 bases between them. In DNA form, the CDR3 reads TGTGCCAGCAGCTTAGGGACCGGGGACAAAAACATTCAGTACTTC. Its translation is CASSLGTGDKNIQYF.

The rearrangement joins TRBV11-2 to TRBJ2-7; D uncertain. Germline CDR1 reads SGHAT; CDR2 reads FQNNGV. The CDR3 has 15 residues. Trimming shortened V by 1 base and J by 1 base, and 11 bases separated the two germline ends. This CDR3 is CASSLVYGRSYEQYF. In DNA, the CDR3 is TGTGCCAGCAGCTTAGTATACGGAAGGTCCTACGAGCAGTACTTC.

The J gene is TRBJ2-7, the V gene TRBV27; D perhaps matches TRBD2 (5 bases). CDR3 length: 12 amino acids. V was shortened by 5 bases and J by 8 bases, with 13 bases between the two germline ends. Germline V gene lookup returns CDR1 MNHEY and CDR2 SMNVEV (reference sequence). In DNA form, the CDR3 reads TGTGCCAGCAGTGAACACCGGGAAAAGCAGTACTTC. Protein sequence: CASSEHREKQYF.

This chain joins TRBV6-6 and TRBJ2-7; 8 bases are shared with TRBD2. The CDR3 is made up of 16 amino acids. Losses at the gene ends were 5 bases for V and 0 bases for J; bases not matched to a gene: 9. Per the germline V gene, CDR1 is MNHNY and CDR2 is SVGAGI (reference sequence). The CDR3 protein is CASSPSGGIFSYEQYF. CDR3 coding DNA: TGTGCCAGCAGTCCATCGGGGGGGATATTCTCCTACGAGCAGTACTTC.

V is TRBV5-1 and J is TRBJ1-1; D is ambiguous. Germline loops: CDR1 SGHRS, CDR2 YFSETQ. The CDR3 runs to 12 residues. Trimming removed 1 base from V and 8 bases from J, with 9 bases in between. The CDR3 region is CASSLNGFEAFF. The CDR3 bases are TGCGCCAGCAGCTTGAACGGCTTCGAAGCTTTCTTT. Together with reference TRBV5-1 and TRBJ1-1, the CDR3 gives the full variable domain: KAGVTQTPRYLIKTRGQQVTLSCSPISGHRSVSWYQQTPGQGLQFLFEYFSETQRNKGNFPGRFSGRQFSNSRSEMNVSTLELGDSALYLCASSLNGFEAFFGQGTRLTVV.

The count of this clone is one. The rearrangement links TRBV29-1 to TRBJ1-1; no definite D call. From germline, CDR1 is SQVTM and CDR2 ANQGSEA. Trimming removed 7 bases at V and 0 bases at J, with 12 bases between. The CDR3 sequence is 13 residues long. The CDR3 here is CSGTEGMNTEAFF. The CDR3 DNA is TGCAGCGGCACGGAGGGTATGAACACTGAAGCTTTCTTT.